This entry features one TCR beta chain sequence. Antigen: not known. This sample is drawn from a study of cytomegalovirus exposure and HLA in healthy donors. Profiling relied on immunoSEQ multiplex PCR, and the TCRdb table lists in-frame clones only, not all of them. This table has over 110,000 clones, approximately 86% appearing once. Study-level findings and limits: Most TCR sequences showed up rarely, but some public TCRs showed up in many donors. Subsequent analysis showed first-cohort TCR clusters tending to co-occur in more than 90 validation repertoires.

The V and J ends lost 3 bases and 1 base respectively, with 7 bases between them. The CDR3 covers 14 residues. Germline values: CDR1 PRHDT, CDR2 FYEKMQ (reference sequence). The chain is built from TRBV13 and TRBJ1-3; D possibly corresponds to TRBD1 (5 bases). The TCR comes from a man aged 18 to 29 in good health and CMV-seropositive. Material: PBMCs. CDR3 residues: CASSFSGSGNTIYF. Here the CDR3 DNA reads TGTGCCAGCAGCTTCTCAGGGTCTGGAAACACCATATATTTT.